The next 20 T cell receptor beta chains were all read from a single sample in a study of T-cell reconstitution after alpha-beta-depleted transplantation in children. Preparation of the TCRbeta library involved a method that used unique molecular identifiers. One entry per CDR3 protein, called by TCRdb with MiXCR from the PCR reads. This table has approximately 980,000 distinct CDR3 sequences, around 30% appearing once. Material: PBMCs, mostly from graft donor cells, obtained 360 days after TCRalphabeta/CD19-depleted stem cell transplant. The receptors shown here come from a boy younger than two who had a stem cell transplant for SCID, so the T cells may come from the graft donor.

The chain carries TRBV28 and TRBJ2-3, with TRBD2 matching 8 bases. CDR3 length equals 17 residues. Germline CDR1 and CDR2: MDHEN and SYDVKM. Trimming removed 4 bases from V and 6 bases from J; junction bases left unmatched: 15. The CDR3 nucleotides read TGTGCCAGCAGTTACCTTAGCGGGGTGCTAAACTTGGATACGCAGTATTTT. Translating it yields CASSYLSGVLNLDTQYF.

The table lists this clonotype with a few counts. This sequence joins TRBV12-3 or TRBV12-4 and TRBJ2-7, with D possibly being TRBD1 (5 bases). The CDR3 extends over 15 amino acids. Trimming shortened V by 4 bases and J by 5 bases, and 18 bases separated the two germline ends. The CDR3 is CASSSPSGAIHEQYF. The CDR3 nucleotides read TGTGCCAGCAGTTCACCTTCTGGGGCAATCCACGAGCAGTACTTC.

This clonotype was recorded a few times. The chain recombines TRBV12-3 or TRBV12-4 with TRBJ2-1; 12 nucleotides align to TRBD2. The CDR3 totals 16 residues. V lost 5 bases, J lost 6 bases, and 8 bases stayed unmatched. CDR3 DNA sequence: TGTGCCAGCAGTCGCCGCACTAGCGGGGGGTCCAATGAGCAGTTCTTC. Protein sequence: CASSRRTSGGSNEQFF.

The rearrangement links TRBV12-3 or TRBV12-4 to TRBJ1-4, with D possibly TRBD1 on 6 matching bases. V was pared by 5 bases and J by 10 bases, with 20 bases between. CDR3 length equals 15 residues. CDR3 residues: CASSLQQGGLGKLFF. The CDR3 DNA sequence: TGTGCCAGCAGTCTTCAACAGGGAGGGCTTGGAAAACTGTTTTTT.

This clonotype was observed a single time. Its ends do not fully match the called genes, so a read error is possible. The J gene is TRBJ2-7, the V gene TRBV29-1, with D possibly being TRBD2 (6 bases). CDR3 length: 14 residues. Per germline, CDR1 SQVTM and CDR2 ANQGSEA. The CDR3 DNA reads as TGCGGCGTTTCCCGGGGGACGGGGGTTCGGGAGCAGTACTTC. It encodes CGVSRGTGVREQYF.

The table lists this clonotype with a few counts. The chain couples TRBV13 to TRBJ2-2; a weak D match, TRBD1 (6 bases). Trimming left V 5 bases short and J 2 bases short, with 9 bases between. Germline V CDR1 and CDR2: PRHDT, FYEKMQ (reference sequence). This CDR3 is 14 amino acids long. The CDR3 DNA reads as TGTGCCAGCAGCCCGGGACACAACACCGGGGAGCTGTTTTTT. It yields the protein CASSPGHNTGELFF.

The chain joins TRBV20-1 to TRBJ1-4; D might be TRBD1 (6 bases). V shed 3 bases and J shed 7 bases, with 15 bases lying between them. CDR1 DFQATT and CDR2 SNEGSKA come from the germline V gene (reference sequence). There are 14 residues in the CDR3. CDR3 loop: CSASGQGRSEKLFF. In DNA, the CDR3 is TGCAGTGCTAGTGGGCAGGGGAGGAGTGAAAAACTGTTTTTT.

The V gene is TRBV29-1, the J gene TRBJ1-1; D gene ambiguous. Trimming left V 4 bases short and J 0 bases short, with 9 bases between. CDR1 SQVTM and CDR2 ANQGSEA come from the germline V gene. The CDR3 is 13 amino acids. Written as DNA, the CDR3 is TGCAGCGTTGTAGGCAGGATGAACACTGAAGCTTTCTTT. This gives the protein CSVVGRMNTEAFF.

The chain carries TRBV20-1 and TRBJ1-5; D possibly corresponds to TRBD1 (5 bases). Trimming took 1 base from V and 5 from J, leaving 12 bases between them. The CDR3 is 14 amino acids. Germline V gene lookup returns CDR1 DFQATT and CDR2 SNEGSKA (reference sequence). The CDR3 DNA reads as TGCAGTGCTAGAGGCCAGGGTAGGGATCAGCCCCAGCATTTT. Encoded protein: CSARGQGRDQPQHF.

This clonotype was seen just once. The rearrangement uses TRBV12-3 or TRBV12-4 and TRBJ2-3, with D tentatively TRBD2 (6 bases). The CDR3 has 15 residues. V dropped 5 bases and J dropped 2 bases, with 14 bases sitting between them. The chain's CDR3 is CASSPGGTPTDTQYF. The CDR3 DNA is TGTGCCAGCAGTCCCGGCGGGACGCCCACAGATACGCAGTATTTT.

This clonotype was picked up a small number of times. The chain uses TRBV5-1 and TRBJ2-5; D uncertain. V gave up 0 bases and J gave up 4 bases, with 10 bases separating them. This CDR3 is 14 amino acids long. Per the germline V gene, CDR1 is SGHRS and CDR2 is YFSETQ. The CDR3 loop is CASSLGTHPETQYF. The CDR3 region has the DNA TGCGCCAGCAGCTTGGGGACCCACCCAGAGACCCAGTACTTC. Full variable domain (remainder filled in from reference TRBV5-1 and TRBJ2-5): KAGVTQTPRYLIKTRGQQVTLSCSPISGHRSVSWYQQTPGQGLQFLFEYFSETQRNKGNFPGRFSGRQFSNSRSEMNVSTLELGDSALYLCASSLGTHPETQYFGPGTRLLVL.

The chain is built from TRBV2 and TRBJ2-1, with 7 bases matching TRBD2. J lost 4 bases, V lost 11 bases, and 8 bases had no gene match. Germline V CDR1 and CDR2: SNHLY, FYNNEI. The CDR3 has 13 residues. CDR3 in DNA: TGTGCCGGCCGGGCTAGCGGTTACAATGAGCAGTTCTTC. Its translation is CAGRASGYNEQFF.

V is TRBV5-1 and J is TRBJ1-1; 8 bases fit TRBD1. J lost 8 bases, V lost 0 bases, and 6 bases had no gene match. This CDR3 is built from 14 residues. CDR1 is SGHRS and CDR2 is YFSETQ in the germline V gene. This CDR3 is CASSLDRGGKEAFF. CDR3 nucleotides: TGCGCCAGCAGCTTGGACAGGGGGGGAAAGGAAGCTTTCTTT.

Only a few counts were recorded for this clonotype. The rearrangement links TRBV7-2 to TRBJ2-1; perhaps TRBD2 as D (5 bases). Germline CDR1 reads SGHTA; CDR2 reads FQGNSA. The CDR3 is 14 residues long. V lost 2 bases and J lost 10, with 15 bases in between. The DNA of the CDR3 is TGTGCCAGCAGCTTACGGACTTCTATCGGGGAGCAGTTCTTC. This translates into CASSLRTSIGEQFF.

The rearrangement uses TRBV4-2 and TRBJ2-2; either TRBD1 or TRBD2 may supply D (5 bases each). The CDR3 extends over 15 amino acids. The germline CDR1 and CDR2 sequences are LGHNA and YNFKEQ. V shed 4 bases and J shed 2 bases, with 11 bases lying between them. CDR3: CASSRETVNTGELFF. The DNA of the CDR3 is TGTGCCAGCAGCCGGGAGACAGTAAACACCGGGGAGCTGTTTTTT.

CDR3 coding DNA: TGCAGTGCTAGAACCCTTCGAAGGCAGTACTTC. It translates to CSARTLRRQYF. V is TRBV20-1 and J is TRBJ2-7; the D is unclear. The germline V and J ends were trimmed by 2 bases and 9 bases, with 11 bases remaining between them. This CDR3 contains 11 residues. Germline-derived CDR1 and CDR2 are DFQATT and SNEGSKA (reference sequence).

This clonotype was counted between two and nine times. The chain recombines TRBV10-2 with TRBJ2-7; the D gene could be TRBD1 or TRBD2 (5 bases each). This CDR3 comprises 13 residues. The ends were cut back, 4 bases at V and 5 bases at J, with 12 bases in the middle. Germline CDR1 and CDR2: WSHSY and SAAADI. CDR3 DNA sequence: TGCGCCAGCAGTGTTGGGACCTATCACGAGCAGTACTTC. Translated, it gives CASSVGTYHEQYF.

The chain carries TRBV19 and TRBJ1-5, with D perhaps TRBD1 (5 bases). The germline gives CDR1 LNHDA, CDR2 SQIVND (reference sequence). V was pared by 7 bases and J by 6 bases, with 16 bases between. The CDR3 has 14 amino acids. CDR3 in DNA: TGTGCCAGTAAAGGCCCAGGGCGGGCTCAGCCCCAGCATTTT. It encodes CASKGPGRAQPQHF.

This clonotype was seen repeatedly, ten times or more. CDR3 nucleotides: TGCAGTGCTAGAGATACGGGGCTAGGGAACAATGAGCAGTTCTTC. Translating gives CSARDTGLGNNEQFF. V and J are TRBV20-1 and TRBJ2-1, with D possibly being TRBD1 or TRBD2 (5 bases each). The CDR3 runs to 15 residues. V lost 0 bases and J lost 5, with 14 bases in between. From germline, CDR1 is DFQATT and CDR2 SNEGSKA (reference sequence).

J is TRBJ2-3 and V is TRBV20-1; 7 positions match TRBD2. Germline V gene sequence: CDR1 DFQATT, CDR2 SNEGSKA (reference sequence). Germline trimming cut 4 bases from V and 0 bases from J; bases unmatched to any gene: 4. CDR3 length: 14 residues. The CDR3 loop reads CSAIRRGSTDTQYF. The CDR3 DNA is TGCAGTGCTATTCGGCGGGGGAGCACAGATACGCAGTATTTT.